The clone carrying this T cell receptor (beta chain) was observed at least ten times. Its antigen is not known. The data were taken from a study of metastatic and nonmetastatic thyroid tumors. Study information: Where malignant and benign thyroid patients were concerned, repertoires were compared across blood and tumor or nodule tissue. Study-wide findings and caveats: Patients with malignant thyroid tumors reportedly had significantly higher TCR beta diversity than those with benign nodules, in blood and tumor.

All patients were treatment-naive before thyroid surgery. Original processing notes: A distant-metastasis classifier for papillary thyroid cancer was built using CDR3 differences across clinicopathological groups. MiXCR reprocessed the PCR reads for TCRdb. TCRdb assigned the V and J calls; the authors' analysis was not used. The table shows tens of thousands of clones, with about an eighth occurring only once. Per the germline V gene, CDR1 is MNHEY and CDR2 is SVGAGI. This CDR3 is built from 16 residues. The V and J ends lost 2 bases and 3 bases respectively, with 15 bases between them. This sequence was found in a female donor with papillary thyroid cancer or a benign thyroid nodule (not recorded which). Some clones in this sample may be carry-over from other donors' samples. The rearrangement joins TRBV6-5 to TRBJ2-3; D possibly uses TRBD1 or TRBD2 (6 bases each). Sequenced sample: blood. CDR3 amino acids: CASSYGTGARTDTQYF. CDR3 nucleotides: TGTGCCAGCAGTTACGGAACGGGGGCGCGGACAGATACGCAGTATTTT.